This TCR beta chain was sequenced during a study of blood T cell repertoires in COVID-19. Study-level information: The cDNA or gDNA used as material had been derived from T cells, B-cell-depleted T cells, or PBMCs.

In the original processing: The authors estimated nucleated cell counts from reference gene primer amplification. The protocol was immunoSEQ multiplex PCR, while the TCRdb copy is restricted to in-frame clones and leaves out a portion. Clone size and V and J calls were adopted from that table, with D and trimming inferred from the DNA. The sample holds about 250,000 clones, 65% to 90% seen once. Each participant's cohort was designated according to participant-reported clinical history. This clone was seen a handful of times. Sequencing was performed on PBMCs or T cells enriched from blood (not recorded which). This TCR came from a man between 18 and 29 years old who had recovered from COVID-19.

This CDR3 is CASSGAGRGKLFF. The CDR3 nucleotides are TGTGCCAGCAGCGGGGCCGGTCGCGGGAAACTGTTTTTT. V gene TRBV9 combines with J gene TRBJ1-4; D unresolved. This CDR3 has 13 residues. V lost 3 bases, J lost 11 bases, and 14 bases lay in between. Germline loops: CDR1 SGDLS, CDR2 YYNGEE.